Each of the 8 T cell receptor beta chains below was sequenced from the same sample in a study of read filtering for tumor transcriptome and immune sequencing. The library was built from 400 ng RNA with molecular barcoded adaptors for alpha/delta and beta/gamma chains. TCRdb fed the reads into MiXCR, producing one record per CDR3 protein. The sample contains some 62,000 distinct CDR3 sequences, 11% to 15% of which appear only once. The material sequenced was a population of CD138-negative cells sorted from bone marrow. Every receptor here comes from a donor at least 40 years old with multiple myeloma.

The CDR3 DNA reads TGTGCCAGCAGCTTAGCTACGACTAGCGGGAGAGATTTTAGTAATGAGCAGTTCTTC. This translates into CASSLATTSGRDFSNEQFF. The chain joins TRBV7-6 to TRBJ2-1; 12 bases fit TRBD2. The length of the CDR3 is 19 residues. The V and J ends lost 0 bases and 7 bases, in that order; junction bases with no gene match: 13. Germline CDR1 SGHVS, CDR2 FNYEAQ.

The chain employs TRBV27 and TRBJ1-2; the match to TRBD1 covers 7 bases. CDR1 MNHEY and CDR2 SMNVEV come from the germline V gene (reference sequence). The CDR3 is 16 amino acids. V lost 0 bases, J lost 6 bases, and 10 bases stayed unmatched. This CDR3 is CASSLSRDIRGHGYTF. For the CDR3, the DNA is TGTGCCAGCAGTTTATCGAGAGATATAAGGGGGCATGGCTACACCTTC.

Comments on this clonotype: Being one base from a much bigger clone, this may be a read error. CDR3 sequence (DNA): TGTGCCAGCAGTCCCGGACCAGCGGGGACCTACGAGCAGTACTTC. Encoded protein: CASSPGPAGTYEQYF. V and J are TRBV28 and TRBJ2-7; TRBD2 aligns across 7 bases. V dropped 5 bases and J dropped 2; count of bases not matched to a gene: 9. Germline V gene lookup returns CDR1 MDHEN and CDR2 SYDVKM. This CDR3 is 15 amino acids long.

This clonotype was counted ten times or more. This chain joins TRBV5-1 and TRBJ2-3; perhaps TRBD2 as D (6 bases). Germline V gives CDR1 SGHRS, CDR2 YFSETQ. The CDR3 length is 18 residues. V lost 1 base and J lost 0, with 18 bases in between. CDR3 sequence (DNA): TGCGCCAGCAGCTTGTTGGGTAGGGGAGGAGTCAGCACAGATACGCAGTATTTT. This codes for CASSLLGRGGVSTDTQYF.

This clonotype was seen more than once but under ten times. This sequence may be a read error, since a much larger clone differs from it by one base. The chain uses TRBV30 and TRBJ2-1, with 8 bases matching TRBD2. The length of the CDR3 is 13 residues. CDR1 and CDR2 (germline): GTSNPN, SVGIG (reference sequence). J gave up 12 bases and V 5 bases, and 12 bases lay outside the gene matches. CDR3 nucleotides: TGTGCCTGGCATAGCGGGATCGGTCTTGGGCAGTTCTTC. Translation: CAWHSGIGLGQFF. Full variable domain (outside the CDR3, taken from reference TRBV30 and TRBJ2-1): SQTIHQWPATLVQPVGSPLSLECTVEGTSNPNLYWYRQAAGRGLQLLFYSVGIGQISSEVPQNLSASRPQDRQFILSSKKLLLSDSGFYLCAWHSGIGLGQFFGPGTRLTVL.

There are many counts of this clonotype. The rearrangement links TRBV18 to TRBJ2-2; D is unresolved. This CDR3 has 14 amino acids. V dropped 3 bases and J dropped 6 bases, with 11 bases sitting between them. From germline, CDR1 is KGHSH and CDR2 LQKENI. The CDR3 nucleotides read TGTGCCAGCTCACCGATCACTCTAGCCGGGGAGCTGTTTTTT. Translation gives CASSPITLAGELFF.

This clonotype was seen only a few times. A much larger clone sits a single nucleotide away, making a read error possible. This chain connects TRBV18 to TRBJ1-1; 8 bases align to TRBD1. Looked up from germline, CDR1 is KGHSH and CDR2 is LQKENI. The V segment lost 4 bases and the J segment 5 bases; nucleotides outside the gene matches: 9. The CDR3 covers 15 residues. CDR3 bases: TGTGCCAGCTCACGGACAGGGTCGGGGGGTACTGAAGCTTTCTTT. Protein product: CASSRTGSGGTEAFF.

This clonotype was observed at least ten times. The chain carries TRBV29-1 and TRBJ2-7; perhaps TRBD1 as D (5 bases). V was cut by 0 bases and J by 3 bases, with 9 bases left in between. Germline CDR1 SQVTM, CDR2 ANQGSEA. This CDR3 is built from 13 residues. In DNA, the CDR3 is TGCAGCGTTGAAGAAGACAGAAGCTACGAGCAGTACTTC. Translating gives CSVEEDRSYEQYF.